These 18 T cell receptor beta chains originate from one sample sequenced in a study of cytomegalovirus exposure and HLA in healthy donors. The PCR made use of 60 Vbeta and 13 Jbeta primers. TCRdb's copy holds only in-frame clones and misses some; the assay was immunoSEQ multiplex PCR. The sample includes under 65,000 clones. Sequences were obtained from PBMCs. The receptors derive from a woman younger than 30 in good health and CMV-seronegative.

This sequence joins TRBV4-2 and TRBJ2-7; D may be TRBD1 (5 bases). Germline V gene data show CDR1 as LGHNA and CDR2 as YNFKEQ. This CDR3 has 12 residues. Trimming left V 1 base short and J 6 bases short, with 7 bases between. The CDR3 protein is CASSQVGAEQYF. Written as DNA, the CDR3 is TGTGCCAGCAGCCAAGTTGGGGCCGAGCAGTACTTC.

The V call is TRBV19, the J call TRBJ1-3, with no clear D. V was shortened by 3 bases and J by 4 bases, with 16 bases between the two germline ends. Per the germline V gene, CDR1 is LNHDA and CDR2 is SQIVND (reference sequence). The length of the CDR3 is 16 residues. The CDR3 bases are TGTGCCAGTAGTATTGACGGTTCTTCGAGGGGAAACACCATATATTTT. Protein product: CASSIDGSSRGNTIYF.

This chain uses TRBV11-2 with TRBJ1-5, with a weak D call TRBD1 (5 bases). The V gene's germline CDR1 is SGHAT and CDR2 FQNNGV. The CDR3 contains 14 residues. Trimming shortened V by 5 bases and J by 3 bases, and 11 bases separated the two germline ends. CDR3 DNA sequence: TGTGCCAGCAGCGTCGGGGGTTCCAATCAGCCCCAGCATTTT. This codes for CASSVGGSNQPQHF.

The chain uses TRBV18 and TRBJ1-2, with 10 bases lining up with TRBD1. This CDR3 has 14 residues. After removal of 6 bases from V and 4 bases from J, the junction contained 5 bases not matched to a gene. Germline-derived CDR1 and CDR2 are KGHSH and LQKENI. CDR3 nucleotide sequence: TGTGCCAGCTCCCCCGGGACAGGGGTCTATGGCTACACCTTC. It is translated as CASSPGTGVYGYTF.

The rearrangement links TRBV11-3 to TRBJ1-6; D not resolved. The CDR3 sequence is 13 residues long. Trimming pared 1 base from V and 7 bases from J, leaving 5 bases between. Germline loops: CDR1 SGHNT, CDR2 YENEEA. The CDR3 DNA is TGTGCCAGCAGCTTAGTCCCAAATTCACCCCTCCACTTT. Translated: CASSLVPNSPLHF.

V usage is TRBV5-1 and J usage is TRBJ2-7, with 8 bases lining up with TRBD1. The CDR3 has 14 residues. The junction had 6 bases not matched to a gene; V was cut back by 2 bases and J by 5 bases. The germline V gene has CDR1 SGHRS and CDR2 YFSETQ. Here the CDR3 reads CASSLWTGRNEQYF. CDR3 in DNA: TGCGCCAGCAGCTTATGGACAGGGAGAAACGAGCAGTACTTC. Complete variable domain (other parts from reference TRBV5-1 and TRBJ2-7): KAGVTQTPRYLIKTRGQQVTLSCSPISGHRSVSWYQQTPGQGLQFLFEYFSETQRNKGNFPGRFSGRQFSNSRSEMNVSTLELGDSALYLCASSLWTGRNEQYFGPGTRLTVT.

This chain connects TRBV15 to TRBJ1-1; D possibly corresponds to TRBD1 (5 bases). This CDR3 is 18 amino acids long. Per germline, CDR1 LNHNV and CDR2 YYDKDF (reference sequence). Trimming removed 0 bases from V and 4 bases from J, with 21 bases in between. CDR3 in amino acids: CATSREHGRASFGTEAFF. CDR3 DNA sequence: TGTGCCACCAGCAGAGAGCATGGCAGGGCCTCCTTCGGCACTGAAGCTTTCTTT.

The chain combines TRBV4-2 with TRBJ2-1; TRBD2 agrees at 7 bases. The CDR3 totals 17 residues. After removal of 1 base from V and 4 bases from J, the junction contained 10 bases not matched to a gene. The germline V gene encodes CDR1 LGHNA and CDR2 YNFKEQ. The CDR3 nucleotides read TGTGCCAGCAGCCAAGTAGATGGGGGGGGGTCATACAATGAGCAGTTCTTC. This gives the protein CASSQVDGGGSYNEQFF.

The chain couples TRBV7-9 to TRBJ2-1, with 13 bases fitting TRBD2. The ends lost 5 bases at V and 9 bases at J; junction bases unmatched: 13. CDR3 length: 17 residues. In germline, CDR1 is SEHNR, CDR2 FQNEAQ (reference sequence). CDR3 in DNA: TGTGCCAGCAGCCCCACCTCCAGACTAGCGGGAGGCGGTGAGCAGTTCTTC. Its translation is CASSPTSRLAGGGEQFF.

CDR3 DNA sequence: TGTGCCAGCAGCGTAGATATCTCACACCTCTATGGCTACACCTTC. Translating gives CASSVDISHLYGYTF. The chain links TRBV9 to TRBJ1-2; D remains unclear. CDR1 is SGDLS and CDR2 is YYNGEE in the germline V gene. CDR3 length: 15 residues. Between the trimmed V and J ends, which lost 0 bases and 4 bases, there was a span of 13 bases.

The V gene is TRBV29-1, the J gene TRBJ1-2; D may be TRBD1 (6 bases). The germline gives CDR1 SQVTM, CDR2 ANQGSEA. The CDR3 runs 11 residues. The CDR3 protein is CNRAPGHGYTF. The CDR3 DNA reads as TGCAACAGGGCCCCTGGGCATGGCTACACCTTC.

The J gene is TRBJ1-1, the V gene TRBV5-4; perhaps TRBD1 as D (5 bases). The V and J ends lost 3 bases and 5 bases respectively, with 20 bases between them. The CDR3 is made up of 16 amino acids. The germline V gene has CDR1 SGHNT and CDR2 YYREEE (reference sequence). In nucleotides, the CDR3 is TGTGCCAGCAGCTCGGGATTTAGGACGGAGGGGACTGAAGCTTTCTTT. This codes for CASSSGFRTEGTEAFF.

In the case of this clone: Mismatch with germline at one junction end may stem from a read error. Other DNA sequences within the sample encode an identical CDR3. This sequence joins TRBV4-2 and TRBJ1-6; tentative D call: TRBD1 (6 bases). The CDR3 is made up of 16 amino acids. Germline V CDR1 and CDR2: LGHNA, YNFKEQ. In nucleotides, the CDR3 is TGTGCCAGCAGCGGGAACACAGGGTTACGAGAGTCACCCCTACACTTT. This encodes CASSGNTGLRESPLHF.

The J gene is TRBJ2-5, the V gene TRBV14, with 8 nucleotides matching TRBD1. This CDR3 region has 17 residues. The V segment lost 4 bases and the J segment 5 bases; nucleotides outside the gene matches: 15. The germline V gene encodes CDR1 SGHDN and CDR2 FVKESK. The CDR3 nucleotides are TGTGCCAGCAGCCTTGGGGAGGTCAGGGGGCGCGGGGAGACCCAGTACTTC. Amino acids: CASSLGEVRGRGETQYF.

The genes are TRBV6-5 and TRBJ1-2; the D gene is possibly TRBD1 (6 bases). Germline lookup yields CDR1 MNHEY and CDR2 SVGAGI. CDR3 size: 14 residues. Trimming shortened V by 5 bases and J by 1 base, and 11 bases separated the two germline ends. CDR3 amino acids: CASSADSLNYGYTF. The CDR3 DNA reads TGTGCCAGCAGTGCGGACAGTCTTAACTATGGCTACACCTTC.

The chain couples TRBV5-1 to TRBJ1-1; D gene unclear. The V end was cut by 3 bases, the J end by 0 bases, with 6 bases between. CDR1 and CDR2 (germline): SGHRS, YFSETQ. The length of the CDR3 is 13 residues. The CDR3 spells CASSSTLNTEAFF. The CDR3 nucleotides are TGCGCCAGCAGCTCGACACTGAACACTGAAGCTTTCTTT.

The chain is built from TRBV4-1 and TRBJ2-5; 9 nucleotides match TRBD1. Losses at the gene ends were 4 bases for V and 5 bases for J; bases not matched to a gene: 2. This CDR3 spans 13 amino acids. The V gene's germline CDR1 is MGHRA and CDR2 YSYEKL. The CDR3 region is CASSPGQGETQYF. CDR3 bases: TGCGCCAGCAGCCCCGGACAGGGGGAGACCCAGTACTTC.

About this clone itself: The junction shows a germline mismatch at one end, possibly a read error. The chain recombines TRBV13 with TRBJ1-2, with D possibly matching TRBD1 (6 bases). Germline-derived CDR1 and CDR2 are PRHDT and FYEKMQ (reference sequence). The CDR3 spans 13 residues. The CDR3 reads CASRINSGGAYVF. The CDR3 DNA sequence: TGTGCCAGCAGAATCAATTCGGGGGGCGCGTATGTCTTC.